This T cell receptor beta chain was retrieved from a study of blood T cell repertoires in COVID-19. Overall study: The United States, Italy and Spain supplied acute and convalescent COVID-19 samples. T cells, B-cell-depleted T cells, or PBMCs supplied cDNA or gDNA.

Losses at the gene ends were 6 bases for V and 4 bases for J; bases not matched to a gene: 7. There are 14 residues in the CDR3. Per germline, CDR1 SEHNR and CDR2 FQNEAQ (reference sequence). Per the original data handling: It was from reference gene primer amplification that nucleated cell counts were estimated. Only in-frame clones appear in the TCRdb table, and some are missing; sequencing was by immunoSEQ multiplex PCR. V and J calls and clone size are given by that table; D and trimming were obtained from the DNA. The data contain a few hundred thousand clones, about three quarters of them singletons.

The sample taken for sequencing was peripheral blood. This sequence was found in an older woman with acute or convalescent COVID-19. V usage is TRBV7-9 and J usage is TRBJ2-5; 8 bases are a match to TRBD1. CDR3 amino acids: CASRGTGSGETQYF. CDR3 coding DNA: TGTGCCAGCAGGGGGACAGGTTCGGGAGAGACCCAGTACTTC.